This paragraph reports one TCR beta chain. The antigen is not known. CDR3 length equals 17 residues. The junction had 5 bases not matched to a gene; V was cut back by 0 bases and J by 1 base. From germline, CDR1 is SGDLS and CDR2 YYNGEE. The data stem from a study of cytomegalovirus exposure and HLA in healthy donors. Study-wide findings and caveats: Earlier analysis found most TCR beta V segments productive about 87% or about 30% of the time.

Both 60 Vbeta primers and 13 Jbeta primers went into the PCR. Measured with immunoSEQ multiplex PCR; TCRdb has only the in-frame clones, and not every one. The sample consists of about 120,000 clones, 75% to 85% of them appearing once. The chain has TRBV9 and TRBJ2-5; 11 bases agree with TRBD2. Sequenced: PBMCs. The sequence derives from a man aged 30-40 years in good health and CMV-seropositive. CDR3 nucleotide sequence: TGTGCCAGCAGCGTAGCGACCACTAGCGGGGGCCAAGAGACCCAGTACTTC. It specifies CASSVATTSGGQETQYF. Together with reference TRBV9 and TRBJ2-5, the CDR3 gives the full variable domain: DSGVTQTPKHLITATGQRVTLRCSPRSGDLSVYWYQQSLDQGLQFLIQYYNGEERAKGNILERFSAQQFPDLHSELNLSSLELGDSALYFCASSVATTSGGQETQYFGPGTRLLVL.